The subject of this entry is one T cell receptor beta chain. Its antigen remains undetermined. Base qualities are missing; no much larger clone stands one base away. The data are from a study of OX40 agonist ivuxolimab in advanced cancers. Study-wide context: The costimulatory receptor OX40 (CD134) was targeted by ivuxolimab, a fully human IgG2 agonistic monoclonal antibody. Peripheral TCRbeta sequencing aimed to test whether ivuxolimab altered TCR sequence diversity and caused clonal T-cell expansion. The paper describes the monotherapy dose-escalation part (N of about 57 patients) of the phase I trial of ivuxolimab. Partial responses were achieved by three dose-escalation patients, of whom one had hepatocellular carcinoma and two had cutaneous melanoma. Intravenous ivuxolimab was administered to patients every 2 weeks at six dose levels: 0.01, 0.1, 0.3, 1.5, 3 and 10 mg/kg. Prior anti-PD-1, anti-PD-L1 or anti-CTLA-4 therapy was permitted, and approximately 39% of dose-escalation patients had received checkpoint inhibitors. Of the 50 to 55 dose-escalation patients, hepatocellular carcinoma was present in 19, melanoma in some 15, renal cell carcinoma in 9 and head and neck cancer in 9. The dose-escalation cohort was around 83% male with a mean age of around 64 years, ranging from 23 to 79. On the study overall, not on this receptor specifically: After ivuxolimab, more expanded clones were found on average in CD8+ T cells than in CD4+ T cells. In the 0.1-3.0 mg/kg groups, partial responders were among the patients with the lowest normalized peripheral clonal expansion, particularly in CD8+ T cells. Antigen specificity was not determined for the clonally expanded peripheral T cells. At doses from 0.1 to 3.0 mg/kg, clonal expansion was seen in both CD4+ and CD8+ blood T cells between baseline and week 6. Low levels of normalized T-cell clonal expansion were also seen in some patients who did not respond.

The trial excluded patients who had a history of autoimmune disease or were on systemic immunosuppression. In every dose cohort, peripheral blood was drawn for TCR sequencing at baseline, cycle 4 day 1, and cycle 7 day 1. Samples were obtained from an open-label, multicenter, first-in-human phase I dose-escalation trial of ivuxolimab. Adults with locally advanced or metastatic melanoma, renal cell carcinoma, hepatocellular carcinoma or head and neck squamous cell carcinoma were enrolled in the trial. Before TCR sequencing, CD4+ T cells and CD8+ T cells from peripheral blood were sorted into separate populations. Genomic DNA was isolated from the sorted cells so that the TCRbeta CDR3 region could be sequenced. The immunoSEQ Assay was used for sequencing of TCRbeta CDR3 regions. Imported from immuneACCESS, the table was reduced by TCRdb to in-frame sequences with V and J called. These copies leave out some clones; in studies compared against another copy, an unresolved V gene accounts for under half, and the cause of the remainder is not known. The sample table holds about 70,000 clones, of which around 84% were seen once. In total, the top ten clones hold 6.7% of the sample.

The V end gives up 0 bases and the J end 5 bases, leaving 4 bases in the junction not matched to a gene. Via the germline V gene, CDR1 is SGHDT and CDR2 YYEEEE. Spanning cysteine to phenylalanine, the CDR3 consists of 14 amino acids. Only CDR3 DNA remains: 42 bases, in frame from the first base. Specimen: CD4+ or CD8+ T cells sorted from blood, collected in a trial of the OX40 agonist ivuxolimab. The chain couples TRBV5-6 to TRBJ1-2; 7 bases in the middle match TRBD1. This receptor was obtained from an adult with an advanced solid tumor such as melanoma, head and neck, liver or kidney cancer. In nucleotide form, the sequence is TGTGCCAGCAGCTTGGAACAGGGGAGGTATGGCTACACCTTC. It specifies CASSLEQGRYGYTF. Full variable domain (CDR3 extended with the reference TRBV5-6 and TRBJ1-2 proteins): DAGVTQSPTHLIKTRGQQVTLRCSPKSGHDTVSWYQQALGQGPQFIFQYYEEEERQRGNFPDRFSGHQFPNYSSELNVNALLLGDSALYLCASSLEQGRYGYTFGSGTRLTVV.